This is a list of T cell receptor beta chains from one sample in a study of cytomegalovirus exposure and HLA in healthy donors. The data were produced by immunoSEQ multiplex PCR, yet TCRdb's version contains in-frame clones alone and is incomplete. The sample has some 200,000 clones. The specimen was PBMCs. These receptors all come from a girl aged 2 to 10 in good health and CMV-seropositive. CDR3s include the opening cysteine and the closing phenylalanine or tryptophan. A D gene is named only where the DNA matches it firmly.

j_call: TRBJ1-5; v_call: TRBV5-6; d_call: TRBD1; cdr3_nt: TGTGCCAGCAGCACCCTACAGGGGGCCTCCCACAATCAGCCCCAGCATTTT; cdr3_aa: CASSTLQGASHNQPQHF
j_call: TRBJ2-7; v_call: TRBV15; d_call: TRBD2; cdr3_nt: TGTGCCACCAGCAGAGGCCGCGGGGGTTCCATCTACGAGCAGTACTTC; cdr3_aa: CATSRGRGGSIYEQYF
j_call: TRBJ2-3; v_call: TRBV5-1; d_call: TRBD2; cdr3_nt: TGCGCCAGCAGCCGGGGGGGAGGAGGGAGTGGCGCAGATACGCAGTATTTT; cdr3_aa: CASSRGGGGSGADTQYF
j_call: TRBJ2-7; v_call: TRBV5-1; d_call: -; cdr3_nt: TGCGCCAGCAGCTTCGGCGTGAGGAGCTCCTACGAGCAGTACTTC; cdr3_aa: CASSFGVRSSYEQYF
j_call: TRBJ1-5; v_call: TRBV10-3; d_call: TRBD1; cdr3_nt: TGTGCCATCAGTGAGTCGCGAACGGGACAGGCGAATCAGCCCCAGCATTTT; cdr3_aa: CAISESRTGQANQPQHF
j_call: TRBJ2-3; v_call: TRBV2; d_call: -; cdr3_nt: TGTGCCAGCCGCGGGGACTCCACGAGAGGTACGCAGTATTTT; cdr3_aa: CASRGDSTRGTQYF
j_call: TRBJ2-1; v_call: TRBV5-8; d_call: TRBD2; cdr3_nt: TGTGCCAGCAGCTTGGAGCTAGCGGGAGCAAGTAGTGGTGAGCAGTTCTTC; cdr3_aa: CASSLELAGASSGEQFF
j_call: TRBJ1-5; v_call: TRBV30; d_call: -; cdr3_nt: TGTGCCTGGAGCGATCCTCAGGGAAAGAATAGCAATCAGCCCCAGCATTTT; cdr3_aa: CAWSDPQGKNSNQPQHF
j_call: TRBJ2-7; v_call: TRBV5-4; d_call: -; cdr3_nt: TGTGCCAGCAGCCGCGAGAGTAGACGGGGCTACGAGCAGTACTTC; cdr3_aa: CASSRESRRGYEQYF
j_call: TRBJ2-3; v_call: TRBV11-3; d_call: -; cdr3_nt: TGTGCCAGCAGCTTAGATCGGGAGACTCCGCAGTATTTT; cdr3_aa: CASSLDRETPQYF
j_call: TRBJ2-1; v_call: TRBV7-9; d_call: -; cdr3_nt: TGTGCCAGCAGCTTAGGGGGGGTTCGAAATGAGCAGTTCTTC; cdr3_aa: CASSLGGVRNEQFF
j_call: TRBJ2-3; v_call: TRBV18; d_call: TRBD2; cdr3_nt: TGTGCCAGCTCACCACCGACTAGCGGGAGGGATCCAGATACGCAGTATTTT; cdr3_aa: CASSPPTSGRDPDTQYF
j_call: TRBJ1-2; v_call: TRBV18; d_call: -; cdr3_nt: TGTGCCAGCTCACCCCAGCAGGAGGCTAACTATGGCTACACCTTC; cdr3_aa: CASSPQQEANYGYTF
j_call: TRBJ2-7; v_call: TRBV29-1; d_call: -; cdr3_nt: TGCAGCGTTGAAAAGTACAGGGACGGCCACGAGCAGTACTTC; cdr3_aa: CSVEKYRDGHEQYF
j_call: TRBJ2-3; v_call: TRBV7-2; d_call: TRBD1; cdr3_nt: TGTGCCAGCAGCTTAGTACAGGGGGTGGTGGATACGCAGTATTTT; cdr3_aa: CASSLVQGVVDTQYF
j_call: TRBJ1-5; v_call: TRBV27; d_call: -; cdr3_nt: TGTGCCAGCAGTTTACGAGGGGGTCAGCCCCAGCATTTT; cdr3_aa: CASSLRGGQPQHF
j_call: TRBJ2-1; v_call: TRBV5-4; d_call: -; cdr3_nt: TGTGCCAGCAGCTTGCCGGACAATGAGCAGTTCTTC; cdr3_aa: CASSLPDNEQFF
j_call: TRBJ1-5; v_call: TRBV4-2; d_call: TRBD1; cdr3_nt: TGTGCCAGCAGCCAAGTGGGACAGGGGGAGGTTGGCAATCAGCCCCAGCATTTT; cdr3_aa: CASSQVGQGEVGNQPQHF
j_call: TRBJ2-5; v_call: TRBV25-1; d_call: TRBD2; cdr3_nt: TGTGCCAGCAGCGGTACGGCGGGAGGTCAAGAGACCCAGTACTTC; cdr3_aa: CASSGTAGGQETQYF
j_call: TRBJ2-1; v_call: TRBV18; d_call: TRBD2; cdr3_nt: TGTGCCAGCTCACCGGTGGGGGGGGTATTCGGCAATGAGCAGTTCTTC; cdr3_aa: CASSPVGGVFGNEQFF
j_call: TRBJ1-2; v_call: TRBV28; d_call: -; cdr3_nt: TGTGCCAGCTCCGGAGGTCCTAACTATGGCTACACCTTC; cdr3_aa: CASSGGPNYGYTF
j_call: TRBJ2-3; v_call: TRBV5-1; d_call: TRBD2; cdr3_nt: TGCGCCAGCAGCTGGGGCGGGAGGGCCATGGATACGCAGTATTTT; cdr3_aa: CASSWGGRAMDTQYF
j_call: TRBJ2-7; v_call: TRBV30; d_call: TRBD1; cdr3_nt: TGTGCCTGGGTGGACTCGGGACAGGGACTTTACGAGCAGTACTTC; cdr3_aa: CAWVDSGQGLYEQYF
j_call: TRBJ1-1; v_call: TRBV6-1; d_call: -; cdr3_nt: TGTGCCAGCAGCCGGGACAAGAACACTGAAGCTTTCTTT; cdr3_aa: CASSRDKNTEAFF
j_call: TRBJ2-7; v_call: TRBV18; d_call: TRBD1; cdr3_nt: TGTGCCAGCTCCCTTAGAGGGACAGGCAACTACGAGCAGTACTTC; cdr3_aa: CASSLRGTGNYEQYF
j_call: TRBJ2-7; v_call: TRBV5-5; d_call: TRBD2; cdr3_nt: TGTGCCAGCAGCCAATGGACTAGTTTAATCTACGAGCAGTACTTC; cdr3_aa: CASSQWTSLIYEQYF
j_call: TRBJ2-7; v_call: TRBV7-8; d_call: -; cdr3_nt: TGTGCCAGCAGCTTAGAAAACAGCCTTAGTCCTTACGAGCAGTACTTC; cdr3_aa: CASSLENSLSPYEQYF
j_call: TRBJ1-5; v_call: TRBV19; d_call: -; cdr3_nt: TGTGCCAGTACCAGTCCGACTGCTGGGGCCCTGAAGCCCCAGCATTTT; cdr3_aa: CASTSPTAGALKPQHF
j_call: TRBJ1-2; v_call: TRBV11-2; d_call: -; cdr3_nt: TGTGCCAGCAGCTCAATTCGGACAGTTGGGCCTGGCTACACCTTC; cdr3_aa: CASSSIRTVGPGYTF
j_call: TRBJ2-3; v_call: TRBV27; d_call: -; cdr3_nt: TGTGCCAGCACTGGCCTGGCTGTGGATACGCAGTATTTT; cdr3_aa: CASTGLAVDTQYF
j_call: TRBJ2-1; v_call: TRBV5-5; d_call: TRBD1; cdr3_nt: TGTGCCAGCGCCCCCCAGGGGACAGGGTTCCATGAGCAGTTCTTC; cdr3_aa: CASAPQGTGFHEQFF
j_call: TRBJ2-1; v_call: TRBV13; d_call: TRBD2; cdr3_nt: TGTGCCAGCATGGTAGCGGGAGGGAACAATGAGCAGTTCTTC; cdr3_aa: CASMVAGGNNEQFF
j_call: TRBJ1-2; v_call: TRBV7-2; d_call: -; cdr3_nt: TGTGCCAGCAGCTCAGGGATACGGGGGAACTACACCTTC; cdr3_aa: CASSSGIRGNYTF
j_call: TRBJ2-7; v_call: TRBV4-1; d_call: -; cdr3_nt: TGCGCCAGCAGCTCCCGGCCGGCCAGGGTCAAGGACGAGCAGTACTTC; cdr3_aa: CASSSRPARVKDEQYF
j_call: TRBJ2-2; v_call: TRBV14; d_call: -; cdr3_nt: TGTGCCAGCAGCCAAGCCCAGAACACCGGGGAGCTGTTTTTT; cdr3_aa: CASSQAQNTGELFF
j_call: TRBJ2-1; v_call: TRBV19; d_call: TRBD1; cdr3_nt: TGTGCCAGTAGTATAGGGGGACAGAGGACAAATGAGCAGTTCTTC; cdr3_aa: CASSIGGQRTNEQFF
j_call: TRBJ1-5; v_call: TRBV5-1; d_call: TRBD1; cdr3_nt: TGCGCCAGCAGCTGGGCAGGGGGCGCGGATCAGCCCCAGCATTTT; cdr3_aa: CASSWAGGADQPQHF
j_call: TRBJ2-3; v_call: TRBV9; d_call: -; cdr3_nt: TGTGCCAGCAACAAAATCAAGGAGAGGGGGTACACAGATACGCAGTATTTT; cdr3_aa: CASNKIKERGYTDTQYF
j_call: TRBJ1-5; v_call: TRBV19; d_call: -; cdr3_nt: TGTGCCAGTAGTAAACAATCGGGACAACTTAGCAATCAGCCCCAGCATTTT; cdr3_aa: CASSKQSGQLSNQPQHF
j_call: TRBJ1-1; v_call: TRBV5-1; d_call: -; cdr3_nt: TGCGCCAGCAGCTTGGCCTCAGCCAGGGAAGCTTTCTTT; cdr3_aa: CASSLASAREAFF
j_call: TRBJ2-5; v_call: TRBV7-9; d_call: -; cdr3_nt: TGTGCCAGCAGCTTATCCGGCCAAGAGACCCAGTACTTC; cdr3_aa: CASSLSGQETQYF
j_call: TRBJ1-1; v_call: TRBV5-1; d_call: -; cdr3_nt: TGCGCCAGCAGCACACACGTTTCTAGCACTGAAGCTTTCTTT; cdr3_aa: CASSTHVSSTEAFF
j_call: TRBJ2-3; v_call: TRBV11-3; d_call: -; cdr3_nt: TGTGCCAGCAGCTTAAGATCTAGGGGGTCGCAGTATTTT; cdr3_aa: CASSLRSRGSQYF
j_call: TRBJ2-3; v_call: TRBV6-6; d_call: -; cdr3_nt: TGTGCCAGCAGTTACTCTCAGGGGAGAGATACGCAGTATTTT; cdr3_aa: CASSYSQGRDTQYF
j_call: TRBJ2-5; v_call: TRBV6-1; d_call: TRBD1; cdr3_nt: TGTGCCAGCAGCCGACAGGGGGCCCCGACCCAGTACTTC; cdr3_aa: CASSRQGAPTQYF
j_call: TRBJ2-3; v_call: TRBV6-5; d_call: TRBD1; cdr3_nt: TGTGCCAGCAGTTACTCCGGACAGGGGATAGATACGCAGTATTTT; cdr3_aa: CASSYSGQGIDTQYF
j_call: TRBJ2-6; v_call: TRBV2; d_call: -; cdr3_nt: TGTGCCAGTTCTGACTTCGGGGCCAACGTCCTGACTTTC; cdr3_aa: CASSDFGANVLTF
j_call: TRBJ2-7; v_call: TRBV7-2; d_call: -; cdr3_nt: TGTGCCAGCAGCAAACTTAGTCAGGGCTCCTACGAGCAGTACTTC; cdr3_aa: CASSKLSQGSYEQYF
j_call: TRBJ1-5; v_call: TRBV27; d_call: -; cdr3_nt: TGTGCCAGCAGACAGTATAGCAATCAGCCCCAGCATTTT; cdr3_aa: CASRQYSNQPQHF
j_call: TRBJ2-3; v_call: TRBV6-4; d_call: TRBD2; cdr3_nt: TGTGCCAGCAGTGACGACGGGAGGGGCACAGATACGCAGTATTTT; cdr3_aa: CASSDDGRGTDTQYF
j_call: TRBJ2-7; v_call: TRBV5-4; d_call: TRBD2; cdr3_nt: TGTGCCAGCAGCTCGGGGACTAGCGCTAGCCGGGAGCAGTACTTC; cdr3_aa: CASSSGTSASREQYF
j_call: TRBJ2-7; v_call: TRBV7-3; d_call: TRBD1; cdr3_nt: TGTGCCAGCAGCCGGGACAGGGTAGACGAGCAGTACTTC; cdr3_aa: CASSRDRVDEQYF